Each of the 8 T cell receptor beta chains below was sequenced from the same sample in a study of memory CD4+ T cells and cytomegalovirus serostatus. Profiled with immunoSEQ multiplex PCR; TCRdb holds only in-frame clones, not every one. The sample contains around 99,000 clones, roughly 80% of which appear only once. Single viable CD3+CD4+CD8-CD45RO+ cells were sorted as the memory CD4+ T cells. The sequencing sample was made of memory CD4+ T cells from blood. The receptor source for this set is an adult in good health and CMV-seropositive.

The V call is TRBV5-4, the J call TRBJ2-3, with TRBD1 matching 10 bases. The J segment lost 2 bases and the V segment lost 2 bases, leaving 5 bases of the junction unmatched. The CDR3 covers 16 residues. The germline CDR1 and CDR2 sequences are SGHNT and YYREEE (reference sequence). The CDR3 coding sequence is TGTGCCAGCAGCTTACCGGGACAGGGGTACACAGATACGCAGTATTTT. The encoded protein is CASSLPGQGYTDTQYF.

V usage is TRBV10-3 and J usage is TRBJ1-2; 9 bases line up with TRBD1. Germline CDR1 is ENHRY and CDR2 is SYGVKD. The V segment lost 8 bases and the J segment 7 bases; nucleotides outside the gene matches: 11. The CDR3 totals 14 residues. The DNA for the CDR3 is TGTGCCATCGCATTATCCGGGACAGGGTTTGGCTACACCTTC. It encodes CAIALSGTGFGYTF.

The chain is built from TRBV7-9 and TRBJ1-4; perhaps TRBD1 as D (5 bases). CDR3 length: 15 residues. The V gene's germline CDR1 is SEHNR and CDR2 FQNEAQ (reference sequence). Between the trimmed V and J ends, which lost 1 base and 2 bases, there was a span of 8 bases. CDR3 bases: TGTGCCAGCAGCTTAGTGGGGGGGACTAATGAAAAACTGTTTTTT. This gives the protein CASSLVGGTNEKLFF.

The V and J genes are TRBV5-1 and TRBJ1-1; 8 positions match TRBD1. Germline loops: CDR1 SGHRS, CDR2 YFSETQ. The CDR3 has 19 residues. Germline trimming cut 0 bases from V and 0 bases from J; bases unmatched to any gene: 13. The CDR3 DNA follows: TGCGCCAGCAGCTTGGCCTTGGTGGGGACAGGTCGAATGAACACTGAAGCTTTCTTT. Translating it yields CASSLALVGTGRMNTEAFF.

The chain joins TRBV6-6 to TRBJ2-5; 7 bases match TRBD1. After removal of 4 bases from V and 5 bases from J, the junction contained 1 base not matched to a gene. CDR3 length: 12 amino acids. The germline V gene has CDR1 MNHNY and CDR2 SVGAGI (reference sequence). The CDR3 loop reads CASSLDRETQYF. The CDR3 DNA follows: TGTGCCAGCAGTTTGGACAGGGAGACCCAGTACTTC.

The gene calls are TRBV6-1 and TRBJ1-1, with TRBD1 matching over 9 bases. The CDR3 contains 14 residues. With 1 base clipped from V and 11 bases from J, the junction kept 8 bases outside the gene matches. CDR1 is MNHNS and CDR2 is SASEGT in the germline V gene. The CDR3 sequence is CASSEGGTGRFAFF. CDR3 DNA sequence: TGTGCCAGCAGTGAAGGAGGGACAGGGCGGTTTGCTTTCTTT.

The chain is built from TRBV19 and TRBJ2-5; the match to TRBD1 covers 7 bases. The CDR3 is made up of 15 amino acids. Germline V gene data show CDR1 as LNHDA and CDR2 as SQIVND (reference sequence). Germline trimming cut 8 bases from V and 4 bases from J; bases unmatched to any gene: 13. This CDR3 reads CASSRTGRLGETQYF. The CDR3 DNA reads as TGTGCCAGTTCCCGGACAGGCCGCCTGGGAGAGACCCAGTACTTC.

CDR3 residues: CASSLAHSEETQYF. CDR3 DNA: TGTGCCAGCAGCTTAGCCCATTCCGAAGAGACCCAGTACTTC. V usage is TRBV7-8 and J usage is TRBJ2-5; D gene uncertain. This CDR3 region has 14 residues. CDR1 is SGHVS, CDR2 FQNEAQ, per germline. With 0 bases removed from V and 3 bases from J, the gap between germline ends came to 8 bases.